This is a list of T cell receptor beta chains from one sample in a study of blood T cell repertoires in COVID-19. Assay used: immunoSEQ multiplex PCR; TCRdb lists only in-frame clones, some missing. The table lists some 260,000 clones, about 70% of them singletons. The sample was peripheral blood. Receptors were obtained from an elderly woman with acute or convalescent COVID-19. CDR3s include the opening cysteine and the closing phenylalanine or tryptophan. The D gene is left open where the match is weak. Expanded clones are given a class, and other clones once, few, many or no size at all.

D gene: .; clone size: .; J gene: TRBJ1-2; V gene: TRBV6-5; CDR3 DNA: TGTGCCAGCAGATCGACAGGATACTTTAACTATGGCTACACCTTC; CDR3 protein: CASRSTGYFNYGYTF
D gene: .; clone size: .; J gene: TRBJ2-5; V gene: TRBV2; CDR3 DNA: TGTGCCAGCAGTTATAGGGGAAGAGAAGAGACCCAGTACTTC; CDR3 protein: CASSYRGREETQYF
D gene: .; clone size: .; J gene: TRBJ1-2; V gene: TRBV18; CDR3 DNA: TGTGCCAGCTCACCAACTCAGGGTGTAGGCTATGGCTACACCTTC; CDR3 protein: CASSPTQGVGYGYTF
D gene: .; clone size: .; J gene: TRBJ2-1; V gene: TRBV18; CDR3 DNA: TGTGCCAGCTCACCCGCCTACAATGAGCAGTTCTTC; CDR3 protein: CASSPAYNEQFF
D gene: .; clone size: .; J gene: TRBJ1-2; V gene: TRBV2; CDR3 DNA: TGTGCCAGCAGTGCCAGGGAGGGATATGGCTACACCTTC; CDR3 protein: CASSAREGYGYTF
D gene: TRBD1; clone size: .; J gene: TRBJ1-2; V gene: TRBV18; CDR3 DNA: TGTGCCAGCTCACCTGACGTCCGGGACAGGGGGGATGGCTACACCTTC; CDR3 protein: CASSPDVRDRGDGYTF
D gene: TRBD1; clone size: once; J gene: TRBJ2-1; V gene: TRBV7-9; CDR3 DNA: TGTGCCAGCAGCCCACGGACAGGCTACAATGAGCAGTTCTTC; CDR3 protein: CASSPRTGYNEQFF
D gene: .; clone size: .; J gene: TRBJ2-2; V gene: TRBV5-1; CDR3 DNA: TGCGCCAGCAGTGGACACACGAACACCGGGGAGCTGTTTTTT; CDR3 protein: CASSGHTNTGELFF
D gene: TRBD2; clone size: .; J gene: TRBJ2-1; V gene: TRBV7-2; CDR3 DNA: TGTGCCAGCAGCTTAGCTAGCGGGAGAGGTGAGCAGTTCTTC; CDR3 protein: CASSLASGRGEQFF
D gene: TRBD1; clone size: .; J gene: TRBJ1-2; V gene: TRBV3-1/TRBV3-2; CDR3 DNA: TGTGCCAGCAGCCAATTGGGACAGGGGGCGGGCGGCTACACCTTC; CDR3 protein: CASSQLGQGAGGYTF
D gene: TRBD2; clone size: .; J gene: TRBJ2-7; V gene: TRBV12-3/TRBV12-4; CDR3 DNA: TGTGCCAGCAGCTCAATTACTAGCGCCGAGCAGTACTTC; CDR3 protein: CASSSITSAEQYF